Below, one T cell receptor (beta chain) is given with its context. The data are from a study of chemoradiotherapy in HPV16-positive cancers. Trimming at V came to 4 bases and at J to 2 bases, leaving 3 bases not matched to a gene. The CDR3 runs 14 residues. CDR1 and CDR2 (germline): LGHNA, YNFKEQ. The table came from immunoSEQ multiplex PCR; TCRdb's copy has only in-frame clones and leaves some out. Of 25,000 to 35,000 clones in the sample, 84% were seen once. This chain uses TRBV4-2 with TRBJ2-3, with TRBD2 identical over 7 bases. The sequence was obtained from a human donor with HPV-associated anogenital cancer. The sequences come from blood, collected from a patient who underwent chemoradiotherapy. The CDR3 region has the DNA TGTGCCAGCAGCCGACTAGCCTCCACAGATACGCAGTATTTT. It specifies CASSRLASTDTQYF.